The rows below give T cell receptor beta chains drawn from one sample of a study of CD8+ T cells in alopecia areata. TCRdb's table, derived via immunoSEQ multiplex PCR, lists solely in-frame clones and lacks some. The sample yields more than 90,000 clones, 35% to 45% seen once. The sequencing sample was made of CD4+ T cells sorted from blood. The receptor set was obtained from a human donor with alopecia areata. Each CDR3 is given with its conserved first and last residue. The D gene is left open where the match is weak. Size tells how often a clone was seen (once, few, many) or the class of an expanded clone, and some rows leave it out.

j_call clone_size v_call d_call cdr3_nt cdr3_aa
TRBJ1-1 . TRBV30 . TGTGCCTGGAGTGCGGTCCGGATGGCTTTCTTT CAWSAVRMAFF
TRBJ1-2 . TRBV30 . TGTGCCTGGAACAGGGAAATAGGGGGCTACACCTTC CAWNREIGGYTF
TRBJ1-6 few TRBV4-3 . TGCGCCAGCAGCCAAACTGCTCTCACCAATTCACCCCTCCACTTT CASSQTALTNSPLHF
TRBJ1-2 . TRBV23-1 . TGCGCCAGCAGTCAGTCTCGAGAAACAGTATTGTCTAACTATGGCTACACCTTC CASSQSRETVLSNYGYTF
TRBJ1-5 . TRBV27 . TGTGCCAGCAGTTTGACTGCTGATCAGCCCCAGCATTTT CASSLTADQPQHF
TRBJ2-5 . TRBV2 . TGTGCCAGCAGTGAAGCGAGGGAGACCCAGTACTTC CASSEARETQYF
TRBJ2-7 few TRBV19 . TGTGCCAGTATCCCCAGGGGTATCTACGAGCAGTACTTC CASIPRGIYEQYF
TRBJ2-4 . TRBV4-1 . TGCGCCAGCAGCCAGGACGTCTTGCTGGCCAAAAACATTCAGTACTTC CASSQDVLLAKNIQYF
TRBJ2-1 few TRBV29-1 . TGCAGCGTTAACCCCGGGACTCTCCTTAGCTCCTACAATGAGCAGTTCTTC CSVNPGTLLSSYNEQFF
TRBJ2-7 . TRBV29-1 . TGCAGCGGCCGGGACAACTCCTACGAGCAGTACTTC CSGRDNSYEQYF
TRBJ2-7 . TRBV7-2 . TGTGCCAGCAGCTTAGAATCCGGGACATCTTACGAGCAGTACTTC CASSLESGTSYEQYF
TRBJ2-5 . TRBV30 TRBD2 TGTGCCTGGAGCGGAGGACTAGCGGGAGGGCCGCAAGAGACCCAGTACTTC CAWSGGLAGGPQETQYF
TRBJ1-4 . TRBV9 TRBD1 TGTGCCAGCAGCAGGACAGGGGTTGGTGAAAAACTGTTTTTT CASSRTGVGEKLFF
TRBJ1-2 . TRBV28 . TGTGCCAGCAGGGGAGGACGACACTATGGCTACACCTTC CASRGGRHYGYTF
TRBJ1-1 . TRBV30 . TGTGCCTGGAGTGTGATAGGGAACACTGAAGCTTTCTTT CAWSVIGNTEAFF
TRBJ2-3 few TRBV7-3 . TGTGCCAGCAGCTTAAGTCAGATTCGCACGGATACGCAGTATTTT CASSLSQIRTDTQYF
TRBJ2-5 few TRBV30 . TGTGCCTACCAGGGGATGGAGACCCAGTACTTC CAYQGMETQYF
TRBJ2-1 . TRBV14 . TGTGCCAGCAGCCAACTCCAGGGGATCCAGGAAAGCGGGCAGTTCTTC CASSQLQGIQESGQFF
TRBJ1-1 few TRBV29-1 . TGCAGCCCGAAGGTCGCTTTCTTT CSPKVAFF
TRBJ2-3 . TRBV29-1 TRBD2 TGCAGCGTTGACGGGGCTAGCGGGAGTAGGCCGCAGTATTTT CSVDGASGSRPQYF
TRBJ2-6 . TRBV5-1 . TGCGCCAGCAGCTCCGAGGCCAACGTCCTGACTTTC CASSSEANVLTF
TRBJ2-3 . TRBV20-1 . TGCAGTGCCGAGAGCACAGATACGCAGTATTTT CSAESTDTQYF
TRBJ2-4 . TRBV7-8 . TGTGCCAGCAGCACCGCAATGGCGGACATTCAGTACTTC CASSTAMADIQYF
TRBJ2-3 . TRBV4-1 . TGCGCCAGCAGCCCTCTGCAGGGGCCCCGCCCCGATACGCAGTATTTT CASSPLQGPRPDTQYF
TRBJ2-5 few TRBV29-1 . TGCAGCGTTCGGACAGGGAGGGTTGAGACCCAGTACTTC CSVRTGRVETQYF
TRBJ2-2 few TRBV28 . TGTGCCAGCAGACGCGAGGTCATGAACACCGGGGAGCTGTTTTTT CASRREVMNTGELFF
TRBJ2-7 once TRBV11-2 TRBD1 TGTGCCAGCAGCACATCTGACAGGGGGCAAAACTCCTACGAGCAGTACTTC CASSTSDRGQNSYEQYF
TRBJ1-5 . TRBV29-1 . TGCAGCGTTGTGCCCTCTGGGGGTTCCGGTCAGCCCCAGCATTTT CSVVPSGGSGQPQHF
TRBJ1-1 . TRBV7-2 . TGTGCCAGCAGCTTAACGAGGACTGAAGCTTTCTTT CASSLTRTEAFF
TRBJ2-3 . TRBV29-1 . TGCAGTTCCCTGGGGGTTTCTAGCACAGATACGCAGTATTTT CSSLGVSSTDTQYF
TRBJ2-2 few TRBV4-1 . TGCGCCAGCAGCCAAGATGGCACGAGGACCGGGGAGCTGTTTTTT CASSQDGTRTGELFF
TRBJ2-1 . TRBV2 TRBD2 TGTGCCAGCAGTGTGGAGACTAGCGATTTATACAATGAGCAGTTCTTC CASSVETSDLYNEQFF
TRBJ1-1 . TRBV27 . TGTGCCAGCAGCCCCATCCACAGCAAGGTCTCTGAAGCTTTCTTT CASSPIHSKVSEAFF
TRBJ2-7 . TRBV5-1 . TGCGCCAGCAGCTTCACCGGAACATCCTACGAGCAGTACTTC CASSFTGTSYEQYF
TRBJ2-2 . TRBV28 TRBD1 TGTGCCAGCAGTTCCCTCGGACAGGGTGATTCGGCCGGGGAGCTGTTTTTT CASSSLGQGDSAGELFF
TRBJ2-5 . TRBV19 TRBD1 TGTGCCAGTAGGAGTACAGGGGGACGGGAGACCCAGTACTTC CASRSTGGRETQYF
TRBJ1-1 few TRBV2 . TGTGCCAGCAGTGAAAGGGGAAGAAACACTGAAGCTTTCTTT CASSERGRNTEAFF
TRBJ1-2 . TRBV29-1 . TGCAGCGTTGAAGATCAGTGGAGCTACACCTTC CSVEDQWSYTF
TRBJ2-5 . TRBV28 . TGTGCCAGCAGTCAAGAGACCCAGTACTTC CASSQETQYF
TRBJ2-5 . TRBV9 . TGTGCCAGCAGCGTAGGCCGGGGCGAGACCCAGTACTTC CASSVGRGETQYF